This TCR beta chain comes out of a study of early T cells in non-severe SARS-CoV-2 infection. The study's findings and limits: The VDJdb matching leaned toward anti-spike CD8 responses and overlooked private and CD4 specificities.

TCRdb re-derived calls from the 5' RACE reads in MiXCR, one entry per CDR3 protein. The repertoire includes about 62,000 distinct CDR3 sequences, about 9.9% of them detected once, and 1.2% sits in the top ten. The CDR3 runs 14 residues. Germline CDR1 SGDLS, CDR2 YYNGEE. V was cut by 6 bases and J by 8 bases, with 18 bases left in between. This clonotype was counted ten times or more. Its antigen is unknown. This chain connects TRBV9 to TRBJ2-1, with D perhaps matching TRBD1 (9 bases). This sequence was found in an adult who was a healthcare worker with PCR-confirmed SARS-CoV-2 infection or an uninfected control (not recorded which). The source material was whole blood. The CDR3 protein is CASNGRGQGDEQFF. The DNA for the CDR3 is TGTGCCAGCAACGGGAGGGGACAGGGCGATGAGCAGTTCTTC.